This record covers a single TCR beta chain. The target antigen is unknown. Here immunoSEQ multiplex PCR was the method, and the copy in TCRdb shows in-frame clones only, minus some. The sample lists about 86,000 clones, 93% occurring once. The V gene's germline CDR1 is MDHEN and CDR2 SYDVKM. V lost 4 bases to trimming and J lost 0 bases; unmatched junction nucleotides: 4. This CDR3 is 15 amino acids long. These data are taken from a study of cytomegalovirus exposure and HLA in healthy donors. Study as a whole: The approximately 120 validation repertoires, a later analysis reported, used the same platform as the 666 repertoires from the first cohort.

Findings of the study overall: Confirmation was obtained in vitro that three CMV-associated chains are specific for CMV antigens.

The clonotype was recovered from a man aged 18 to 29 in good health and CMV-seronegative. This chain uses TRBV28 with TRBJ2-7; 9 bases are a match to TRBD2. Sequenced sample: PBMCs. CDR3 amino acids: CASSSEREDSYEQYF. CDR3 DNA sequence: TGTGCCAGCAGTTCTGAGCGGGAGGACTCCTACGAGCAGTACTTC.